This T cell receptor (beta chain) was identified during a study of T cell responses to AZD1222 COVID-19 vaccine. The CDR3 is 14 residues long. Trimming stripped 1 base from V and 3 bases from J, with 10 bases between. Germline-derived CDR1 and CDR2 are MGHDK and SYGVNS. In this sample, this clone turned up a few times. No antigen is known for it. Study results and caveats: Across the whole spike, CD4 TCRs peaked at regions 160-218 and 743-854. Nearly half of spike-specific TCRs reportedly target unmutated variant regions. Donors skewed white British and female; clonal diversity was possibly underestimated. There were repertoire samples only from the period after the peak T cell response.

The repertoire was sequenced with immunoSEQ multiplex PCR; TCRdb's copy has only in-frame clones and lacks some. The sample carries 200,000 or so clones, almost 95% recorded once. This chain connects TRBV25-1 to TRBJ2-7; possible D gene TRBD1, 6 bases. The sequence came from an adult in good health. The sequenced sample was peripheral blood, obtained on day 0 of AZD1222 vaccination. The CDR3 sequence: CASSESGRGYEQYF. The CDR3 region has the DNA TGTGCCAGCAGTGAATCTGGCAGGGGCTACGAGCAGTACTTC.